A single sample is the source of the 17 T cell receptor beta chains below, sequenced in a study of T-cell reconstitution after alpha-beta-depleted transplantation in children (TCRdb year 2016). The library was obtained by PCR. The sequencing machine was an Illumina HiSeq 2500. To normalize quantification of the TCRbeta repertoire, the TCR libraries were built with molecular barcoding that relied on unique molecular identifiers. TCRdb reprocessed the public reads (quality trimming at Q25 with fastp, clone calling with MiXCR) and kept in-frame beta chains. All rows with the same CDR3 protein become a single entry with the most common DNA and genes. The table for this sample lists about 76,000 distinct CDR3 sequences; about 14% of them were counted only once. The ten largest clones represent 27% of the sample. The treatment or condition label here, explained by the study, means: allogeneic hematopoietic cell transplantation with graft depleted of TCRalphabeta T cells and CD19 B cells.

Sequenced material: PBMCs, mostly from graft donor cells, taken 180 days after TCRalphabeta/CD19-depleted stem cell transplant. All receptors come from a male patient aged 2 to 10 who had a stem cell transplant for acute lymphoblastic leukemia, so the T cells may come from the graft donor.

Many counts were recorded for this clonotype. The J gene is TRBJ1-3, the V gene TRBV12-3 or TRBV12-4, with unresolved D. V lost 6 bases, J lost 2 bases, and 5 bases lay in between. The CDR3 runs 12 residues. The CDR3 nucleotides read TGTGCCAGCAGCTCAGCTGGAAACACCATATATTTT. It encodes CASSSAGNTIYF.

This clonotype qualifies as medium-sized (0.01 to 0.1%). The chain couples TRBV5-1 to TRBJ2-7; unclear D gene. Germline V gene lookup returns CDR1 SGHRS and CDR2 YFSETQ. The CDR3 extends over 13 amino acids. Trimming shortened V by 0 bases and J by 0 bases, and 4 bases separated the two germline ends. In DNA, the CDR3 is TGCGCCAGCAGCTTGGCAGTCTCCTACGAGCAGTACTTC. Its translation: CASSLAVSYEQYF. Using reference TRBV5-1 and TRBJ2-7 for the parts outside the CDR3, the full variable domain is KAGVTQTPRYLIKTRGQQVTLSCSPISGHRSVSWYQQTPGQGLQFLFEYFSETQRNKGNFPGRFSGRQFSNSRSEMNVSTLELGDSALYLCASSLAVSYEQYFGPGTRLTVT.

The chain links TRBV28 to TRBJ2-5, with D possibly matching TRBD2 (5 bases). Germline V gives CDR1 MDHEN, CDR2 SYDVKM. The CDR3 has 15 residues. V shed 1 base and J shed 4 bases, with 13 bases lying between them. CDR3 residues: CASSLLGRAGETQYF. The CDR3 bases are TGTGCCAGCAGTTTATTAGGGCGGGCGGGAGAGACCCAGTACTTC.

This clonotype was detected a few times. The chain couples TRBV6-2 or TRBV6-3 to TRBJ2-7, with TRBD1 matching 11 bases. Germline trimming cut 4 bases from V and 2 bases from J; bases unmatched to any gene: 4. CDR3 length equals 15 residues. CDR1 is MNHEY, CDR2 SVGEGT, per germline. The CDR3 reads CASSSWDRGTYEQYF. CDR3 DNA: TGTGCCAGCAGTTCTTGGGACAGGGGGACCTACGAGCAGTACTTC.

This clonotype was detected only a few times. This chain joins TRBV6-5 and TRBJ1-2; possible D gene TRBD1, 6 bases. The CDR3 has 15 residues. CDR1 and CDR2 (germline): MNHEY, SVGAGI. Trimming removed 4 bases at V and 4 bases at J, with 16 bases between. The DNA of the CDR3 is TGTGCCAGCAGTTCTCAGGGGAAGTGGAGCTATGGCTACACCTTC. Encoded protein: CASSSQGKWSYGYTF.

V usage is TRBV12-3 or TRBV12-4 and J usage is TRBJ2-3; weak D call: TRBD2 (5 bases). Trimming shortened V by 5 bases and J by 2 bases, and 11 bases separated the two germline ends. The CDR3 totals 14 residues. Written as DNA, the CDR3 is TGTGCCAGCAGTCATCCCGGGATCACAGATACGCAGTATTTT. It specifies CASSHPGITDTQYF.

This sequence joins TRBV7-9 and TRBJ2-2; 9 nucleotides match TRBD1. CDR3 length: 15 amino acids. Trimming cost V 5 bases and J 5 bases; bases outside gene matches: 6. CDR1 and CDR2 (germline): SEHNR, FQNEAQ (reference sequence). The chain's CDR3 is CASSGSTGGTGELFF. The CDR3 region has the DNA TGTGCCAGCAGCGGATCGACAGGGGGGACCGGGGAGCTGTTTTTT.

This clonotype occurred a few times. This rearrangement joins TRBV3-1 to TRBJ2-5; D unresolved. The germline V and J ends were trimmed by 8 bases and 5 bases, with 15 bases remaining between them. Germline V CDR1 and CDR2: LGHDT, YNNKEL (reference sequence). This CDR3 contains 13 residues. CDR3 loop: CASEPFARETQYF. DNA of the CDR3: TGTGCCAGCGAGCCCTTCGCCCGGGAGACCCAGTACTTC.

This clonotype was detected only a few times. The V call is TRBV20-1, the J call TRBJ2-5; D is perhaps TRBD1 or TRBD2 (6 bases each). V dropped 3 bases and J dropped 5 bases, with 19 bases sitting between them. This CDR3 has 15 amino acids. CDR1 and CDR2 from the germline V gene are DFQATT and SNEGSKA (reference sequence). The DNA of the CDR3 is TGCAGTGCTAGCCCCACAGGGAGGAGGTTGGAGACCCAGTACTTC. Encoded protein: CSASPTGRRLETQYF.

This clonotype was picked up a small number of times. This rearrangement joins TRBV21-1 to TRBJ2-5; the DNA was not used to check the table's D call, TRBD1. TRBV21-1 is noted as a pseudogene. This CDR3 has 16 residues. CDR3 region: CASSNPDRGLTETQYF. The CDR3, as DNA: TGTGCCAGCAGCAATCCCGACAGGGGGCTAACGGAGACCCAGTACTTC.

The chain recombines TRBV10-3 with TRBJ2-2; TRBD2 agrees at 8 bases. Germline V gene data show CDR1 as ENHRY and CDR2 as SYGVKD. The V gene end was trimmed by 11 bases and the J gene end by 6 bases; junction bases not matched to a gene: 8. The CDR3 extends over 13 amino acids. The CDR3 DNA reads TGTGCCTCCCACGCGGGAGGCGCCGGGGAGCTGTTTTTT. Residues: CASHAGGAGELFF.

This clonotype turned up a few times. The rearrangement uses TRBV25-1 and TRBJ1-6; 7 nucleotides match TRBD1. The CDR3 runs 18 residues. The germline gives CDR1 MGHDK, CDR2 SYGVNS. V shed 3 bases and J 0 bases; nucleotides not matched to a gene: 8. CDR3 residues: CASSDLQGFGSYNSPLHF. The CDR3 region has the DNA TGTGCCAGCAGTGACCTACAGGGGTTCGGCTCCTATAATTCACCCCTCCACTTT.

This clonotype has a count of ten or more. The CDR3 here is CAISESILDREGYSNQPQHF. The CDR3 DNA reads TGTGCCATCAGTGAGTCGATTTTGGACAGGGAAGGCTATAGCAATCAGCCCCAGCATTTT. The chain uses TRBV10-3 and TRBJ1-5, with 8 bases aligning to TRBD1. This CDR3 is built from 20 residues. CDR1 ENHRY and CDR2 SYGVKD come from the germline V gene. V lost 0 bases and J lost 0; bases outside the gene matches: 13.

The V gene is TRBV7-6, the J gene TRBJ1-2, with D unresolved. This CDR3 has 13 residues. Trimming cost V 1 base and J 4 bases, with 7 bases left between them. The germline gives CDR1 SGHVS, CDR2 FNYEAQ. CDR3 protein: CASSLVGGYGYTF. The CDR3 DNA is TGTGCCAGCAGCTTAGTAGGCGGCTATGGCTACACCTTC.

This clonotype was seen only a few times. The chain carries TRBV9 and TRBJ2-7; D remains unclear. V lost 4 bases to trimming and J lost 4 bases, with 15 bases between them. Germline V lookup: CDR1 SGDLS, CDR2 YYNGEE. The CDR3 consists of 14 residues. The CDR3, as DNA: TGTGCCAGCAGCACGGAGTGGGTAGGGTACGAGCAGTACTTC. Translating it yields CASSTEWVGYEQYF.

The V and J genes are TRBV25-1 and TRBJ1-2, with D hard to call. This CDR3 has 16 residues. In germline, CDR1 is MGHDK, CDR2 SYGVNS. V shed 6 bases and J shed 6 bases, with 23 bases lying between them. In DNA form, the CDR3 reads TGTGCCAGCAGCCCCCGGCTCCTCTCCGGGATGGATGGCTACACCTTC. Its translation is CASSPRLLSGMDGYTF.

The table lists this clonotype with many counts. The V and J genes are TRBV6-1 and TRBJ1-6; the match to TRBD1 covers 8 bases. This CDR3 has 15 amino acids. The V segment lost 5 bases and the J segment 14 bases; nucleotides outside the gene matches: 14. Germline values: CDR1 MNHNS, CDR2 SASEGT. CDR3 amino acids: CASSPDRGRLQALHF. DNA of the CDR3: TGTGCCAGCAGTCCTGACAGGGGAAGGCTGCAAGCCCTCCACTTT.